The rows below give T cell receptor beta chains drawn from one sample of a study of human T cells and chemical hapten exposure. TCRdb re-derived calls from the reads in MiXCR, one entry per CDR3 protein. The sample yields around 120,000 distinct CDR3 sequences, about 8.9% seen once. Sequenced input: whole blood. The source is a human donor in good health. Some clones in this sample may be carry-over from other donors' samples. Each CDR3 is given with its conserved first and last residue. The order of the fields is CDR3 length, J gene, V gene, D gene, CDR3 protein. A D gene is named only where the DNA matches it firmly.

len: 17; j_gene: TRBJ2-3; v_gene: TRBV3-1; d_gene: TRBD1; CDR3aa: CASSQERTGASTDTQYF
len: 16; j_gene: TRBJ2-5; v_gene: TRBV29-1; d_gene: -; CDR3aa: CSVIPPGPIGLETQYF
len: 13; j_gene: TRBJ1-3; v_gene: TRBV7-9; d_gene: -; CDR3aa: CASTPAGGNTIYF
len: 16; j_gene: TRBJ2-4; v_gene: TRBV5-4; d_gene: TRBD2; CDR3aa: CASSLGLAGAKNIQYF
len: 13; j_gene: TRBJ2-7; v_gene: TRBV7-9; d_gene: -; CDR3aa: CASSYPSSYEQYF
len: 19; j_gene: TRBJ2-2; v_gene: TRBV7-9; d_gene: TRBD2; CDR3aa: CASSSGLAGALQETGELFF
len: 12; j_gene: TRBJ2-7; v_gene: TRBV7-9; d_gene: -; CDR3aa: CASSPISYEQYF
len: 20; j_gene: TRBJ1-4; v_gene: TRBV9; d_gene: -; CDR3aa: CASSSRGGPAGIATNEKLFF
len: 12; j_gene: TRBJ2-3; v_gene: TRBV5-1; d_gene: -; CDR3aa: CASSPETDTQYF
len: 14; j_gene: TRBJ2-5; v_gene: TRBV24-1; d_gene: TRBD2; CDR3aa: CATKWGGIQETQYF
len: 13; j_gene: TRBJ2-6; v_gene: TRBV9; d_gene: -; CDR3aa: CASSASGANVLTF
len: 16; j_gene: TRBJ2-7; v_gene: TRBV27; d_gene: TRBD1; CDR3aa: CASSAIGTDNSYEQYF
len: 12; j_gene: TRBJ2-4; v_gene: TRBV12-3/TRBV12-4; d_gene: -; CDR3aa: CASSLTGNIQYF
len: 14; j_gene: TRBJ2-7; v_gene: TRBV19; d_gene: TRBD2; CDR3aa: CASSMSEGLGEQYF
len: 15; j_gene: TRBJ1-6; v_gene: TRBV7-6; d_gene: -; CDR3aa: CASSLESTGNSPLHF
len: 14; j_gene: TRBJ1-3; v_gene: TRBV29-1; d_gene: -; CDR3aa: CSVSGRGSGNTIYF
len: 15; j_gene: TRBJ1-1; v_gene: TRBV14; d_gene: TRBD1; CDR3aa: CASSQRTGRNTEAFF
len: 14; j_gene: TRBJ2-7; v_gene: TRBV6-6; d_gene: -; CDR3aa: CASSDPGLDYEQYF
len: 15; j_gene: TRBJ2-3; v_gene: TRBV6-5; d_gene: -; CDR3aa: CASSPGGSSTDTQYF
len: 14; j_gene: TRBJ1-1; v_gene: TRBV29-1; d_gene: TRBD1; CDR3aa: CSVGGDRADTEAFF
len: 15; j_gene: TRBJ2-1; v_gene: TRBV9; d_gene: -; CDR3aa: CASSVWGAKNNEQFF
len: 14; j_gene: TRBJ2-3; v_gene: TRBV18; d_gene: -; CDR3aa: CASSPPAITDTQYF
len: 17; j_gene: TRBJ2-5; v_gene: TRBV7-2; d_gene: TRBD2; CDR3aa: CASSLLGIAGVRETQYF
len: 13; j_gene: TRBJ2-7; v_gene: TRBV12-3/TRBV12-4; d_gene: -; CDR3aa: CASSWGRSYEQYF
len: 17; j_gene: TRBJ2-1; v_gene: TRBV7-9; d_gene: TRBD2; CDR3aa: CASSPIPGLAGVGEQFF
len: 15; j_gene: TRBJ1-1; v_gene: TRBV4-2; d_gene: -; CDR3aa: CASSQVTGMNTEAFF
len: 13; j_gene: TRBJ2-7; v_gene: TRBV20-1; d_gene: -; CDR3aa: CSARESDSYEQYF
len: 14; j_gene: TRBJ2-2; v_gene: TRBV6-4; d_gene: -; CDR3aa: CASSEGQDTGELFF
len: 13; j_gene: TRBJ1-2; v_gene: TRBV20-1; d_gene: TRBD1; CDR3aa: CSAGDRDNYGYTF